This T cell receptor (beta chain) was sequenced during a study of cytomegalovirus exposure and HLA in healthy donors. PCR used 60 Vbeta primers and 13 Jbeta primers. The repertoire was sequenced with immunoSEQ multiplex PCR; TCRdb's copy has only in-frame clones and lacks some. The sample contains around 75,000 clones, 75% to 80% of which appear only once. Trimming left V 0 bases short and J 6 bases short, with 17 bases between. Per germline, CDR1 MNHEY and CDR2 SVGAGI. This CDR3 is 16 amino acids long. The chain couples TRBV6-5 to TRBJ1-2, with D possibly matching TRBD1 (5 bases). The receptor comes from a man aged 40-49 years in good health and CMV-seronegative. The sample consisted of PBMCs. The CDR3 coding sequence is TGTGCCAGCAGTTACTCTACATATACGCAGGGCCATGGCTACACCTTC. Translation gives CASSYSTYTQGHGYTF.